Shown below are 11 T cell receptor beta chains from a single sample sequenced in a study of blood T cell repertoires in COVID-19. Data came from immunoSEQ multiplex PCR; TCRdb stores just in-frame clones and leaves some out. The sample lists roughly 200,000 clones; approximately 88% were seen once. Sequencing input: peripheral blood. These receptors all come from a woman aged 40 to 50 with COVID-19, enrolled during active disease.

This clone has only one observation. The chain carries TRBV2 and TRBJ2-2; possibly TRBD1 for D (6 bases). This CDR3 region has 14 residues. Germline V lookup: CDR1 SNHLY, CDR2 FYNNEI. V lost 7 bases and J 1 base, leaving 10 bases between the germline ends. The CDR3 protein is CASKDSGNTGELFF. In nucleotides, the CDR3 is TGTGCCAGCAAGGACAGCGGGAACACCGGGGAGCTGTTTTTT.

The chain carries TRBV5-4 and TRBJ2-1; 11 positions agree with TRBD2. CDR3 length equals 15 residues. Germline V CDR1 and CDR2: SGHNT, YYREEE (reference sequence). Trimming removed 4 bases from V and 8 bases from J; junction bases left unmatched: 8. CDR3 protein: CASSRTSGGGDEQFF. The CDR3 DNA reads TGTGCCAGCAGCCGAACTAGCGGGGGAGGCGATGAGCAGTTCTTC.

CDR3 DNA: TGTGCCAGCAGCAGTTACACAGGGAACTCGGAAAAACTGTTTTTT. Translated: CASSSYTGNSEKLFF. The rearrangement uses TRBV7-3 and TRBJ1-4; perhaps TRBD1 as D (6 bases). CDR3 length: 15 amino acids. V was pared by 5 bases and J by 8 bases, with 18 bases between. From germline, CDR1 is SGHTA and CDR2 FQGTGA.

This chain links TRBV5-1 with TRBJ2-7; D is undetermined. This CDR3 comprises 14 residues. Germline V gives CDR1 SGHRS, CDR2 YFSETQ. Trimming stripped 1 base from V and 2 bases from J, with 10 bases between. CDR3 protein: CASSLLGNTYEQYF. The DNA for the CDR3 is TGCGCCAGCAGCTTGCTAGGAAATACCTACGAGCAGTACTTC.

V usage is TRBV7-9 and J usage is TRBJ2-5, with TRBD1 matching 9 bases. The CDR3 contains 16 residues. Looked up from germline, CDR1 is SEHNR and CDR2 is FQNEAQ (reference sequence). J lost 5 bases, V lost 5 bases, and 12 bases had no gene match. The CDR3 DNA reads as TGTGCCAGCAGCCCGTTTCCGGGACAGGGAGGCGAGACCCAGTACTTC. Amino acids: CASSPFPGQGGETQYF.

The V gene is TRBV7-2, the J gene TRBJ2-7; 13 nucleotides align to TRBD2. The germline V gene encodes CDR1 SGHTA and CDR2 FQGNSA. The CDR3 runs to 15 residues. The V segment lost 4 bases and the J segment 9 bases; nucleotides outside the gene matches: 9. This CDR3 is CASSSPGLAGFGQYF. CDR3 nucleotides: TGTGCCAGCAGCTCCCCGGGACTAGCGGGATTCGGGCAGTACTTC.

This rearrangement joins TRBV28 to TRBJ2-1, with a tentative D call TRBD1 (6 bases). V lost 11 bases and J 10 bases, leaving 15 bases between the germline ends. This CDR3 has 11 amino acids. In germline, CDR1 is MDHEN, CDR2 SYDVKM. Here the CDR3 reads CAGQRGTEQFF. In DNA form, the CDR3 reads TGTGCCGGCCAGAGGGGGACCGAGCAGTTCTTC.

The gene calls are TRBV5-1 and TRBJ2-3, with 7 nucleotides matching TRBD1. This CDR3 has 14 amino acids. Germline assignment: CDR1 SGHRS and CDR2 YFSETQ. V gave up 6 bases and J gave up 4 bases; unmatched junction bases: 8. The CDR3 is CASKRHQGADTQYF. CDR3 coding DNA: TGCGCCAGCAAAAGGCATCAGGGGGCAGATACGCAGTATTTT.

The genes are TRBV25-1 and TRBJ1-1, with a possible D match to TRBD1 (6 bases). Trimming took off 6 bases at V and 2 bases at J, with 16 bases between the two ends. This CDR3 contains 15 residues. The germline gives CDR1 MGHDK, CDR2 SYGVNS. Here the CDR3 reads CASSIGQFSNTEAFF. In DNA, the CDR3 is TGTGCCAGCAGCATCGGACAGTTTTCTAACACTGAAGCTTTCTTT.

The CDR3 region has the DNA TGCGCCAGCAGCCGGGAGACAGGGGGCAATCAGCCCCAGCATTTT. Protein: CASSRETGGNQPQHF. The V gene is TRBV5-1, the J gene TRBJ1-5; 8 positions agree with TRBD1. Germline CDR1 SGHRS, CDR2 YFSETQ. This CDR3 region has 15 residues. The trim removed 4 bases at V and 2 bases at J, leaving 5 bases unmatched.

V usage is TRBV7-3 and J usage is TRBJ2-1, with D perhaps matching TRBD2 (6 bases). The CDR3 length is 15 residues. Germline V gene lookup returns CDR1 SGHTA and CDR2 FQGTGA. Trimming pared 1 base from V and 6 bases from J, leaving 13 bases between. CDR3 residues: CASSLRVAAVNEQFF. The CDR3 DNA follows: TGTGCCAGCAGCTTAAGAGTAGCGGCTGTCAATGAGCAGTTCTTC.